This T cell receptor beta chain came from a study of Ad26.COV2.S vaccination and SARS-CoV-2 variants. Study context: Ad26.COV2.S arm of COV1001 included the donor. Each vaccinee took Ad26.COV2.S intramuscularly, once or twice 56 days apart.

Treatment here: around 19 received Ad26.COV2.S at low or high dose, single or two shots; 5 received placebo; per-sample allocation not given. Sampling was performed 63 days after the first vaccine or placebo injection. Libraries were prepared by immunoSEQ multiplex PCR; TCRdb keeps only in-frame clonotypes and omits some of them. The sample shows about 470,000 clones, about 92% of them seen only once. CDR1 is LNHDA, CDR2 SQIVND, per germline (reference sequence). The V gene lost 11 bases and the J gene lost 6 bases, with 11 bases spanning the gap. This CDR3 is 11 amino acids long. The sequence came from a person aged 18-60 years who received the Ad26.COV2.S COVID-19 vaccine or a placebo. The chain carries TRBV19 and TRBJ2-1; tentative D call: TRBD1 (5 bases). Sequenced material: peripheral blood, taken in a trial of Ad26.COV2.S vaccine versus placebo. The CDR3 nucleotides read TGTGCCGTCTGGACAAGCAATGAGCAGTTCTTC. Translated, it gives CAVWTSNEQFF. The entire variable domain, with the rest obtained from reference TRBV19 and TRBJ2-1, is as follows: DGGITQSPKYLFRKEGQNVTLSCEQNLNHDAMYWYRQDPGQGLRLIYYSQIVNDFQKGDIAEGYSVSREKKESFPLTVTSAQKNPTAFYLCAVWTSNEQFFGPGTRLTVL.